This T cell receptor beta chain was profiled in a study of T cell responses to AZD1222 COVID-19 vaccine. Germline assignment: CDR1 GTSNPN and CDR2 SVGIG (reference sequence). V was trimmed by 0 bases and J by 7 bases, leaving 13 bases between them. The CDR3 length is 13 residues. Method: immunoSEQ multiplex PCR; TCRdb's copy keeps in-frame clones and lacks some. The sample lists some 110,000 clones, roughly 87% occurring once. Regarding the study as a whole: Only a handful of AZD1222 recipients, several in all, had baseline seropositivity. The donors showed a predominance of white British ancestry and of females, with possible underestimation of clonal diversity. Following two doses of AZD1222, Spike-specific TCR breadth and depth rose. Repertoire sampling was restricted to post-peak T cell response timepoints.

On this clone: The target antigen is unknown.

This TCR was sampled from an adult who received the AZD1222 COVID-19 vaccine. The input for sequencing was peripheral blood, taken 28 days after the second AZD1222 dose. The chain employs TRBV30 and TRBJ2-7; D assignment may be TRBD1 or TRBD2 (6 bases each). The CDR3 spells CAWSVGGNEEQYF. In DNA form, the CDR3 reads TGTGCCTGGAGTGTAGGGGGGAATGAAGAGCAGTACTTC.